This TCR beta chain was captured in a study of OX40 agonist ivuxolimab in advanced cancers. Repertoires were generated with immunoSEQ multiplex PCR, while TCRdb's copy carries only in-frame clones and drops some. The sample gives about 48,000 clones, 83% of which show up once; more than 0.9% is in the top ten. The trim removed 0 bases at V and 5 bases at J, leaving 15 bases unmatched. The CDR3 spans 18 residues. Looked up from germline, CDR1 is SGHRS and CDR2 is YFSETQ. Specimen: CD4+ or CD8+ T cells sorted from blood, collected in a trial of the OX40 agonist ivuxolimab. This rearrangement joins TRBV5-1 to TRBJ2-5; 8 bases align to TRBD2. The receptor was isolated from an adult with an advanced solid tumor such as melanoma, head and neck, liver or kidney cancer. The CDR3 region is CASSLALGGASFWETQYF. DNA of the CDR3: TGCGCCAGCAGCTTGGCCCTCGGGGGGGCTAGTTTTTGGGAGACCCAGTACTTC.